Listed here are 26 T cell receptor beta chains from one sample, sequenced in a study of CD8 T cells in Susac syndrome. Random hexamers were used to reverse transcribe roughly 0.5 to 1 ug of RNA. One entry per CDR3 protein, called by TCRdb with MiXCR from the immunoSEQ multiplex PCR reads. The sample has under 200,000 distinct CDR3 sequences, over 75% seen once. What was sequenced was CD4+ T cells from PBMCs. All receptors derive from a human donor with Susac syndrome.

The gene calls are TRBV28 and TRBJ2-1; no definite D call. Germline lookup yields CDR1 MDHEN and CDR2 SYDVKM. CDR3 size: 16 residues. V shed 1 base and J shed 3 bases, with 13 bases lying between them. The CDR3 region is CASSLSKLGRYNEQFF. Written as DNA, the CDR3 is TGTGCCAGCAGTTTATCCAAATTGGGTCGCTACAATGAGCAGTTCTTC.

This sequence joins TRBV7-9 and TRBJ2-1; 11 bases fit TRBD2. The CDR3 has 17 amino acids. From germline, CDR1 is SEHNR and CDR2 FQNEAQ (reference sequence). V dropped 2 bases and J dropped 12; count of bases not matched to a gene: 15. The CDR3 nucleotides read TGTGCCAGCAGCTTATCCGGGAGCCTAGCGGGAGGTTTCGGGCAGTTCTTC. It yields the protein CASSLSGSLAGGFGQFF.

V is TRBV2 and J is TRBJ2-5, with unresolved D. The CDR3 extends over 13 amino acids. V lost 6 bases and J 3 bases, leaving 11 bases between the germline ends. The germline V gene encodes CDR1 SNHLY and CDR2 FYNNEI. CDR3 loop: CASRVGSEETQYF. CDR3 sequence (DNA): TGTGCCAGCAGGGTCGGCTCCGAAGAGACCCAGTACTTC.

This clonotype was recorded only once. The genes are TRBV6-1 and TRBJ1-2, with D uncertain. Germline V gene sequence: CDR1 MNHNS, CDR2 SASEGT. The V gene lost 6 bases and the J gene lost 5 bases, with 22 bases spanning the gap. The CDR3 loop spans 16 amino acids. The CDR3 is CASSPNVLEATYGYTF. The DNA for the CDR3 is TGTGCCAGCAGCCCGAACGTCCTAGAAGCCACTTATGGCTACACCTTC.

This clonotype occurred once. The chain has TRBV2 and TRBJ1-2, with D possibly being TRBD1 (6 bases). The germline V gene encodes CDR1 SNHLY and CDR2 FYNNEI. The germline V and J ends were trimmed by 7 bases and 8 bases, with 17 bases remaining between them. The CDR3 extends over 13 amino acids. CDR3: CASTGETGLGYTF. In DNA form, the CDR3 reads TGTGCCAGCACGGGCGAAACAGGGTTGGGCTACACCTTC. Supplemented by reference TRBV2 and TRBJ1-2, the full variable domain reads EPEVTQTPSHQVTQMGQEVILRCVPISNHLYFYWYRQILGQKVEFLVSFYNNEISEKSEIFDDQFSVERPDGSNFTLKIRSTKLEDSAMYFCASTGETGLGYTFGSGTRLTVV.

V gene TRBV9 combines with J gene TRBJ2-7; no reliable D call. The CDR3 length is 15 residues. The V gene lost 4 bases and the J gene lost 3 bases, with 17 bases spanning the gap. Germline V gene lookup returns CDR1 SGDLS and CDR2 YYNGEE. The CDR3 DNA sequence: TGTGCCAGCAGCCCAAGTGAAGCAGGCCTCTACGAGCAGTACTTC. Its protein product is CASSPSEAGLYEQYF. The full variable domain, rest sourced from reference TRBV9 and TRBJ2-7, is DSGVTQTPKHLITATGQRVTLRCSPRSGDLSVYWYQQSLDQGLQFLIQYYNGEERAKGNILERFSAQQFPDLHSELNLSSLELGDSALYFCASSPSEAGLYEQYFGPGTRLTVT.

This chain connects TRBV2 to TRBJ1-1, with 7 bases identical to TRBD1. The junction had 3 bases not matched to a gene; V was cut back by 7 bases and J by 1 base. Per the germline V gene, CDR1 is SNHLY and CDR2 is FYNNEI. The CDR3 has 13 residues. CDR3 amino acids: CASTRDRNTEAFF. The CDR3 nucleotides are TGTGCCAGCACACGGGACAGGAACACTGAAGCTTTCTTT.

The chain combines TRBV7-2 with TRBJ2-7, with D possibly TRBD2 on 7 matching bases. Germline V lookup: CDR1 SGHTA, CDR2 FQGNSA. Trimming pared 0 bases from V and 2 bases from J, leaving 14 bases between. The CDR3 has 16 amino acids. Here the CDR3 reads CASSLAGGALTYEQYF. CDR3 bases: TGTGCCAGCAGCTTAGCGGGGGGGGCCTTAACCTACGAGCAGTACTTC.

This clonotype occurred a few times. The V and J genes are TRBV7-9 and TRBJ2-2, with 7 bases fitting TRBD2. Per germline, CDR1 SEHNR and CDR2 FQNEAQ (reference sequence). This CDR3 region has 16 residues. After removal of 3 bases from V and 7 bases from J, the junction contained 11 bases not matched to a gene. The CDR3 is CASSFRLARRIGELFF. In DNA form, the CDR3 reads TGTGCCAGCAGCTTCAGACTAGCAAGACGCATCGGGGAGCTGTTTTTT.

In this sample, this clonotype turned up a few times. The V gene is TRBV20-1, the J gene TRBJ1-5; D call uncertain. The CDR3 length is 14 residues. CDR1 is DFQATT, CDR2 SNEGSKA, per germline (reference sequence). V gave up 1 base and J gave up 0 bases, with 7 bases separating them. CDR3 amino acids: CSARAGSSNQPQHF. CDR3 coding DNA: TGCAGTGCTAGAGCCGGGAGTAGCAATCAGCCCCAGCATTTT.

V gene TRBV9 combines with J gene TRBJ2-5; 10 nucleotides match TRBD1. The germline gives CDR1 SGDLS, CDR2 YYNGEE. The CDR3 is made up of 16 amino acids. V shed 0 bases and J 1 base; nucleotides not matched to a gene: 3. CDR3 nucleotide sequence: TGTGCCAGCAGCGTAGGGACAGGGGGATCCCAAGAGACCCAGTACTTC. This gives the protein CASSVGTGGSQETQYF.

The V call is TRBV20-1, the J call TRBJ2-7, with D perhaps TRBD1 or TRBD2 (5 bases each). This CDR3 is built from 14 residues. Trimming removed 5 bases from V and 0 bases from J, with 14 bases in between. CDR1 DFQATT and CDR2 SNEGSKA come from the germline V gene (reference sequence). DNA for the CDR3: TGCAGTGCTCGGCGCCGGGACCGCTCCTACGAGCAGTACTTC. Its protein is CSARRRDRSYEQYF.

This clonotype was observed once. The rearrangement joins TRBV7-8 to TRBJ1-5, with D possibly being TRBD1 (6 bases). The CDR3 loop spans 15 amino acids. Germline lookup yields CDR1 SGHVS and CDR2 FQNEAQ. V shed 5 bases and J shed 7 bases, with 18 bases lying between them. This CDR3 is CASSPGEGVLQPQHF. CDR3 bases: TGTGCCAGCAGCCCGGGGGAGGGGGTATTGCAGCCCCAGCATTTT.

The chain joins TRBV2 to TRBJ1-1, with unresolved D. Germline-derived CDR1 and CDR2 are SNHLY and FYNNEI. V lost 7 bases, J lost 0 bases, and 9 bases lay in between. The CDR3 spans 13 residues. The CDR3 nucleotides are TGTGCCAGCAACGGTATGTTGAACACTGAAGCTTTCTTT. Its protein product is CASNGMLNTEAFF.

The V gene is TRBV19, the J gene TRBJ1-1; D call uncertain. The germline V gene encodes CDR1 LNHDA and CDR2 SQIVND (reference sequence). The CDR3 is made up of 13 amino acids. Trimming stripped 3 bases from V and 8 bases from J, with 13 bases between. The CDR3 coding sequence is TGTGCCAGTAGTATGTTATTGGACGGGGAAGCTTTCTTT. Amino acids: CASSMLLDGEAFF.

This clonotype was recorded only once. The chain uses TRBV12-3 or TRBV12-4 and TRBJ1-2; 8 bases agree with TRBD1. This CDR3 has 14 residues. V shed 6 bases and J 8 bases; nucleotides not matched to a gene: 11. The CDR3 DNA reads as TGTGCCAGCAGCCCAAAGACAGGGGTGCAAGGCTACACCTTC. Its protein is CASSPKTGVQGYTF.

V is TRBV28 and J is TRBJ1-5; perhaps TRBD1 as D (6 bases). This CDR3 has 16 residues. Trimming stripped 7 bases from V and 6 bases from J, with 22 bases between. CDR1 is MDHEN and CDR2 is SYDVKM in the germline V gene. The CDR3 DNA is TGTGCCAGCACCGGGGGGTTATCGGGGGCAGGTCAGCCCCAGCATTTT. It codes for CASTGGLSGAGQPQHF. Full variable domain (outside the CDR3, taken from reference TRBV28 and TRBJ1-5): DVKVTQSSRYLVKRTGEKVFLECVQDMDHENMFWYRQDPGLGLRLIYFSYDVKMKEKGDIPEGYSVSREKKERFSLILESASTNQTSMYLCASTGGLSGAGQPQHFGDGTRLSIL.

The chain combines TRBV30 with TRBJ1-6, with no clear D. Germline lookup yields CDR1 GTSNPN and CDR2 SVGIG (reference sequence). The V gene lost 2 bases and the J gene lost 0 bases, with 14 bases spanning the gap. The CDR3 runs 17 residues. The CDR3 bases are TGTGCCTGGAGTCGTCGTACGGGCAACTCCTATAATTCACCCCTCCACTTT. Residues: CAWSRRTGNSYNSPLHF.

The rearrangement uses TRBV4-2 and TRBJ1-1, with 8 bases fitting TRBD1. Per germline, CDR1 LGHNA and CDR2 YNFKEQ. V was pared by 3 bases and J by 1 base, with 4 bases of the junction left unmatched. CDR3 length: 15 residues. Written as DNA, the CDR3 is TGTGCCAGCAGCCAGAGCAGGGGGCGGAACACTGAAGCTTTCTTT. Protein sequence: CASSQSRGRNTEAFF.

The chain uses TRBV7-8 and TRBJ2-7, with 7 bases fitting TRBD1. The CDR3 is 16 residues long. Germline V lookup: CDR1 SGHVS, CDR2 FQNEAQ. Germline trimming cut 5 bases from V and 1 base from J; bases unmatched to any gene: 11. The CDR3, as DNA: TGTGCCAGCAGCCGTAGACGGGGACAGCAGTCCTACGAGCAGTACTTC. It specifies CASSRRRGQQSYEQYF.

This chain links TRBV18 with TRBJ2-5; TRBD2 matches 12 bases. Per the germline V gene, CDR1 is KGHSH and CDR2 is LQKENI. The CDR3 is made up of 16 amino acids. V lost 4 bases, J lost 1 base, and 4 bases stayed unmatched. CDR3 bases: TGTGCCAGCTCACATCGGACTAGCGGGGTCCAAGAGACCCAGTACTTC. Translated, it gives CASSHRTSGVQETQYF.

The V call is TRBV3-1, the J call TRBJ2-3; D might be TRBD2 (5 bases). Trimming took off 2 bases at V and 4 bases at J, with 13 bases between the two ends. The germline V gene encodes CDR1 LGHDT and CDR2 YNNKEL (reference sequence). This CDR3 has 15 amino acids. The CDR3: CASSQSLASADTQYF. CDR3 bases: TGTGCCAGCAGCCAATCCCTAGCAAGTGCAGATACGCAGTATTTT.

The V and J genes are TRBV21-1 and TRBJ2-7; the table gives TRBD1 as D, unverified against the DNA. TRBV21-1 is given as a pseudogene. The CDR3 totals 16 residues. The CDR3 here is CASSDSGGLGGGEQYF. The CDR3 bases are TGTGCCAGCAGCGATTCAGGGGGCCTCGGAGGAGGGGAGCAGTACTTC.

This chain joins TRBV20-1 and TRBJ2-5; 9 bases map to TRBD2. Germline-derived CDR1 and CDR2 are DFQATT and SNEGSKA (reference sequence). Trimming cost V 2 bases and J 4 bases; bases outside gene matches: 14. The CDR3 is made up of 17 amino acids. The DNA of the CDR3 is TGCAGTGCTAGATTCATAGGCGGGGGGGCCAGGGGAGAGACCCAGTACTTC. It specifies CSARFIGGGARGETQYF.

This clonotype has a single count. V is TRBV29-1 and J is TRBJ1-2; 10 bases align to TRBD1. This CDR3 spans 14 amino acids. Per germline, CDR1 SQVTM and CDR2 ANQGSEA. V was clipped by 6 bases and J by 4 bases; unmatched bases: 8. CDR3 in DNA: TGCAGCGTCGATTCCGGGACAGGGGTCTATGGCTACACCTTC. Translated: CSVDSGTGVYGYTF.

The chain employs TRBV5-1 and TRBJ2-7, with 8 positions matching TRBD1. Germline CDR1 SGHRS, CDR2 YFSETQ. Trimming cost V 3 bases and J 4 bases; bases outside gene matches: 6. CDR3 length equals 14 residues. CDR3 nucleotide sequence: TGCGCCAGCAGCTCCGGACAGGGCCCTTACGAGCAGTACTTC. It codes for CASSSGQGPYEQYF.